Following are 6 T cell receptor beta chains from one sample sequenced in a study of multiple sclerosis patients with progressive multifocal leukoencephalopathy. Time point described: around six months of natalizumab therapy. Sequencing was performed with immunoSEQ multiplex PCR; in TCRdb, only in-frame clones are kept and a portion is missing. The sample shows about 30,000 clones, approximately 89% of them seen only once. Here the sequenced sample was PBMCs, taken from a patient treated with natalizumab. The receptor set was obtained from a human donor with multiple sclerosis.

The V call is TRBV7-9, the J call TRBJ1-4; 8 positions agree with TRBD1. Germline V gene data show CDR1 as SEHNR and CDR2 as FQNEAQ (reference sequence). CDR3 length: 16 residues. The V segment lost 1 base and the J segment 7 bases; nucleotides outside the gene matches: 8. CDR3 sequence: CASSLDRTGRTEKLFF. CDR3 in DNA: TGTGCCAGCAGCTTAGACAGGACAGGGAGGACTGAAAAACTGTTTTTT.

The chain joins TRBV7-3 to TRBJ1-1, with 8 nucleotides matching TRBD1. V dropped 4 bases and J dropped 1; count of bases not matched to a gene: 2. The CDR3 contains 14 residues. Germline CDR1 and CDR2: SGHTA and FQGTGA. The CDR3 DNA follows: TGTGCCAGCAGCTCCGGGACAGGGAACACTGAAGCTTTCTTT. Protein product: CASSSGTGNTEAFF.

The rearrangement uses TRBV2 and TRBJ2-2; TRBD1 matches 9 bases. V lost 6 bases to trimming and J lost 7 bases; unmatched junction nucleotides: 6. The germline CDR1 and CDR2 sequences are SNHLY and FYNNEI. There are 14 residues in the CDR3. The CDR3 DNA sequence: TGTGCCAGCAGCCTGGGACAGGGTTACGGGGAGCTGTTTTTT. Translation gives CASSLGQGYGELFF.

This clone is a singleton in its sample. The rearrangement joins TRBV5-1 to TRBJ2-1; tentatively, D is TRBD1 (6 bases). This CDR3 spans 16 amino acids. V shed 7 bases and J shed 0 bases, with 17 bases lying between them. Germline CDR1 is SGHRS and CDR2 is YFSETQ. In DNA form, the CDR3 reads TGCGCCAGCGGCCCACCCAGGGGCAGCTCCTACAATGAGCAGTTCTTC. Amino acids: CASGPPRGSSYNEQFF.

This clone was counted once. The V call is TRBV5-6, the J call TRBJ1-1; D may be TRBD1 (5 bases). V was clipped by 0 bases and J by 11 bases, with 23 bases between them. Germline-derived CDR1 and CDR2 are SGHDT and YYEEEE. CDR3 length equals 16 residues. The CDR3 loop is CASSLGAGAQVSKAFF. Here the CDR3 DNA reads TGTGCCAGCAGCTTGGGCGCCGGGGCGCAAGTCAGTAAGGCTTTCTTT.

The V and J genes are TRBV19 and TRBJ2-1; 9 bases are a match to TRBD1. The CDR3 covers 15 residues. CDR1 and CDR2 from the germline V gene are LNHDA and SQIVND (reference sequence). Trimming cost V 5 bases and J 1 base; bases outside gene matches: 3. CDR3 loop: CASSDRGVSYNEQFF. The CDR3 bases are TGTGCCAGTAGTGACAGGGGGGTATCCTACAATGAGCAGTTCTTC.